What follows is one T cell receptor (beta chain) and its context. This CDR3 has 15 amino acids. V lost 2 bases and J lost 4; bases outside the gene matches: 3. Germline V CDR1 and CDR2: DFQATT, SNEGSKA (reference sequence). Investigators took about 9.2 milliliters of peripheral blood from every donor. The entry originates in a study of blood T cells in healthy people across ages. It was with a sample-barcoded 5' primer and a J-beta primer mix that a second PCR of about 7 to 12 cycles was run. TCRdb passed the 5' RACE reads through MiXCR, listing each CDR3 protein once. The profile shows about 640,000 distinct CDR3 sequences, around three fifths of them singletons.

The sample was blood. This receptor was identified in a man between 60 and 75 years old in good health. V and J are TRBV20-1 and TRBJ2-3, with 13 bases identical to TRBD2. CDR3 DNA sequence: TGCAGTGCTAGACATACTAGCGGGGGGGCAGATACGCAGTATTTT. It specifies CSARHTSGGADTQYF.